This T cell receptor (beta chain) was found in a study of blood T cell repertoires in COVID-19. Study as a whole: Specimens from acute and convalescent COVID-19 originated in the United States, Italy and Spain. In each case, the material was cDNA or gDNA derived from T cells, B-cell-depleted T cells, or PBMCs.

Original handling: Amplification from reference gene primers served as the basis for estimated nucleated cell counts. TCRdb's table, derived via immunoSEQ multiplex PCR, lists solely in-frame clones and lacks some. The DNA was the basis for D and trimming; V, J and clone size are from that table. The sample lists under 200,000 clones; 80% to 90% were seen once. The CDR3 is 12 residues long. V was cut by 8 bases and J by 5 bases, with 12 bases left in between. Germline V CDR1 and CDR2: MNHEY, SVGAGI. The chain is built from TRBV6-5 and TRBJ1-1; a weak D match, TRBD1 (5 bases). This TCR was recovered from a man in his fifties or sixties with acute or convalescent COVID-19. The source material was peripheral blood. CDR3 DNA sequence: TGTGCCAGCTGCTGGGAGGGGACTGAAGCTTTCTTT. The encoded protein is CASCWEGTEAFF.